The sample holds a few counts of the clone carrying this T cell receptor beta chain. Its specificity is unknown. The data are from a study of cytomegalovirus exposure and HLA in healthy donors. Overall study findings and caveats: Across all donors, roughly uniform sequencing depth was an assumption of the presence/absence analyses. Specificity for CMV antigens was confirmed in vitro for a few of the CMV-associated chains. Upon later analysis, HLA-associated TCR beta chains proved more clonally expanded than other, equally common chains.

This cohort consisted of healthy bone marrow donors. This CDR3 comprises 15 residues. CDR1 is MDHEN, CDR2 SYDVKM, per germline. V was pared by 6 bases and J by 1 base, with 6 bases of the junction left unmatched. With 60 Vbeta and 13 Jbeta primers, the PCR was carried out. Generated by immunoSEQ multiplex PCR, the TCRdb table keeps only in-frame clones and is missing some. The top ten clones hold around 15% of a sample with 90,000 to 110,000 clones, roughly 13% of them seen once. This chain uses TRBV28 with TRBJ2-3; 8 bases are shared with TRBD1. The sequence was collected from a man in his forties in good health and CMV-seropositive. Sequencing used PBMCs. This CDR3 is CASSTTGGGTDTQYF. CDR3 DNA sequence: TGTGCCAGCAGCACTACAGGGGGAGGCACAGATACGCAGTATTTT.